These 14 T cell receptor beta chains originate from one sample sequenced in a study of blood T cell repertoires in COVID-19. Some clones are missing from TCRdb's copy, which holds only in-frame ones; the method was immunoSEQ multiplex PCR. In the table there are about 160,000 clones, approximately 83% of which are singletons. What was sequenced was peripheral blood. The receptor set was obtained from a woman of 80 years or more with active or convalescent COVID-19.

This chain uses TRBV5-6 with TRBJ1-5; 11 nucleotides agree with TRBD1. The germline CDR1 and CDR2 sequences are SGHDT and YYEEEE. This CDR3 is 18 amino acids long. V trimming: 4 bases; J trimming: 5 bases; junction bases outside the gene matches: 14. The CDR3 protein is CASSRTGGRWIDDQPQHF. The CDR3 DNA is TGTGCCAGCAGCCGGACAGGGGGCAGGTGGATCGACGATCAGCCCCAGCATTTT. Full variable domain (rest looked up from reference TRBV5-6 and TRBJ1-5): DAGVTQSPTHLIKTRGQQVTLRCSPKSGHDTVSWYQQALGQGPQFIFQYYEEEERQRGNFPDRFSGHQFPNYSSELNVNALLLGDSALYLCASSRTGGRWIDDQPQHFGDGTRLSIL.

The chain has TRBV10-3 and TRBJ1-6, with a weak D call TRBD1 (5 bases). CDR1 and CDR2 (germline): ENHRY, SYGVKD. Trimming cost V 1 base and J 6 bases, with 10 bases left between them. The CDR3 contains 15 residues. CDR3 DNA sequence: TGTGCCATCAGTGAGTTGGGGCCCGGTAATTCACCCCTCCACTTT. It codes for CAISELGPGNSPLHF.

This chain joins TRBV9 and TRBJ2-7; weak D call: TRBD1 (6 bases). The CDR3 loop spans 14 amino acids. V was clipped by 3 bases and J by 0 bases, with 10 bases between them. Germline CDR1 SGDLS, CDR2 YYNGEE. Here the CDR3 DNA reads TGTGCCAGCAGCGGGAAAGGGGGCTCCTACGAGCAGTACTTC. Protein sequence: CASSGKGGSYEQYF.

J is TRBJ2-1 and V is TRBV6-2 or TRBV6-3; 10 nucleotides match TRBD2. The CDR3 runs 15 residues. V shed 5 bases, J shed 6 bases, and the junction held 7 bases outside the gene matches. Germline values: CDR1 MNHEY, CDR2 SVGEGT. The CDR3 bases are TGTGCCAGCAGTGCAATTAGCGGGGGGTTCAATGAGCAGTTCTTC. Protein: CASSAISGGFNEQFF.

The chain links TRBV5-4 to TRBJ2-7; the match to TRBD1 covers 11 bases. Germline V lookup: CDR1 SGHNT, CDR2 YYREEE (reference sequence). The V segment lost 5 bases and the J segment 0 bases; nucleotides outside the gene matches: 13. CDR3 length equals 18 residues. CDR3 sequence reads: CASSPGQGGPRASYEQYF. DNA for the CDR3: TGTGCCAGCAGTCCGGGACAGGGGGGACCCCGGGCCTCCTACGAGCAGTACTTC.

V is TRBV7-9 and J is TRBJ1-2, with TRBD1 as a possible D gene (5 bases). In germline, CDR1 is SEHNR, CDR2 FQNEAQ (reference sequence). V lost 5 bases, J lost 0 bases, and 13 bases lay in between. The CDR3 runs 15 residues. CDR3 sequence (DNA): TGTGCCAGCAGCCGAACAGGTCCCACTAACTATGGCTACACCTTC. The encoded protein is CASSRTGPTNYGYTF. Drawing the rest from reference TRBV7-9 and TRBJ1-2, the complete variable domain is DTGVSQNPRHKITKRGQNVTFRCDPISEHNRLYWYRQTLGQGPEFLTYFQNEAQLEKSRLLSDRFSAERPKGSFSTLEIQRTEQGDSAMYLCASSRTGPTNYGYTFGSGTRLTVV.

V gene TRBV6-6 combines with J gene TRBJ2-2; 12 bases agree with TRBD2. The junction had 6 bases not matched to a gene; V was cut back by 6 bases and J by 7 bases. The CDR3 is 15 amino acids. Germline CDR1 and CDR2: MNHNY and SVGAGI (reference sequence). The CDR3 loop is CASSPSGGAHGELFF. CDR3 DNA sequence: TGTGCCAGCAGCCCTAGCGGGGGGGCCCACGGGGAGCTGTTTTTT.

CDR3: CASSSYGGEIGYTF. The CDR3 DNA sequence: TGTGCCAGCAGCTCCTATGGGGGGGAAATCGGCTACACCTTC. The chain recombines TRBV7-6 with TRBJ1-2, with a tentative D call TRBD1 (5 bases). Germline V lookup: CDR1 SGHVS, CDR2 FNYEAQ. The CDR3 contains 14 residues. V lost 4 bases and J 8 bases, leaving 17 bases between the germline ends.

V is TRBV6-5 and J is TRBJ1-1; tentatively, D is TRBD1 (6 bases). There are 16 residues in the CDR3. The germline V gene has CDR1 MNHEY and CDR2 SVGAGI. V was trimmed by 0 bases and J by 7 bases, leaving 18 bases between them. The chain's CDR3 is CASSYSGGGLNGEAFF. CDR3 in DNA: TGTGCCAGCAGTTACTCGGGAGGGGGGCTTAATGGTGAAGCTTTCTTT.

In DNA, the CDR3 is TGTGCCAGCAGCTTAGCTGGATGGGGACAGGGTGAAGCTTTCTTT. It yields the protein CASSLAGWGQGEAFF. This chain joins TRBV7-8 and TRBJ1-1, with 9 bases matching TRBD1. Looked up from germline, CDR1 is SGHVS and CDR2 is FQNEAQ. The CDR3 is 15 residues long. The V segment lost 0 bases and the J segment 7 bases; nucleotides outside the gene matches: 6.

For the CDR3, the DNA is TGCGCCAGCAGCCAAGATCACCAGGGGAAGGGCACAGATACGCAGTATTTT. Encoded protein: CASSQDHQGKGTDTQYF. This chain links TRBV4-1 with TRBJ2-3, with a possible D match to TRBD1 (6 bases). Between the trimmed V and J ends, which lost 0 bases and 1 base, there was a span of 14 bases. There are 17 residues in the CDR3. The germline V gene encodes CDR1 MGHRA and CDR2 YSYEKL.

This chain uses TRBV7-2 with TRBJ2-2; possible D gene TRBD2, 5 bases. Germline values: CDR1 SGHTA, CDR2 FQGNSA. The V end was cut by 2 bases, the J end by 4 bases, with 14 bases between. The CDR3 spans 16 residues. As DNA, the CDR3 is TGTGCCAGCAGCTTATTTAGGGTAGCGACCACCGGGGAGCTGTTTTTT. Translation gives CASSLFRVATTGELFF.

The chain recombines TRBV12-3 or TRBV12-4 with TRBJ2-5; maybe TRBD1 (5 bases). V was clipped by 7 bases and J by 5 bases, with 14 bases between them. The CDR3 is 13 residues long. DNA for the CDR3: TGTGCCAGCACCGCGACAGCCGGGGAGACCCAGTACTTC. It codes for CASTATAGETQYF.

The sample holds a few counts of this clone. This chain uses TRBV6-5 with TRBJ1-2, with D tentatively TRBD1 (5 bases). The CDR3 has 15 residues. CDR1 MNHEY and CDR2 SVGAGI come from the germline V gene. V shed 6 bases and J shed 0 bases, with 14 bases lying between them. CDR3 bases: TGTGCCAGCAGGGACACCGGCGATCCTAACTATGGCTACACCTTC. Residues: CASRDTGDPNYGYTF.